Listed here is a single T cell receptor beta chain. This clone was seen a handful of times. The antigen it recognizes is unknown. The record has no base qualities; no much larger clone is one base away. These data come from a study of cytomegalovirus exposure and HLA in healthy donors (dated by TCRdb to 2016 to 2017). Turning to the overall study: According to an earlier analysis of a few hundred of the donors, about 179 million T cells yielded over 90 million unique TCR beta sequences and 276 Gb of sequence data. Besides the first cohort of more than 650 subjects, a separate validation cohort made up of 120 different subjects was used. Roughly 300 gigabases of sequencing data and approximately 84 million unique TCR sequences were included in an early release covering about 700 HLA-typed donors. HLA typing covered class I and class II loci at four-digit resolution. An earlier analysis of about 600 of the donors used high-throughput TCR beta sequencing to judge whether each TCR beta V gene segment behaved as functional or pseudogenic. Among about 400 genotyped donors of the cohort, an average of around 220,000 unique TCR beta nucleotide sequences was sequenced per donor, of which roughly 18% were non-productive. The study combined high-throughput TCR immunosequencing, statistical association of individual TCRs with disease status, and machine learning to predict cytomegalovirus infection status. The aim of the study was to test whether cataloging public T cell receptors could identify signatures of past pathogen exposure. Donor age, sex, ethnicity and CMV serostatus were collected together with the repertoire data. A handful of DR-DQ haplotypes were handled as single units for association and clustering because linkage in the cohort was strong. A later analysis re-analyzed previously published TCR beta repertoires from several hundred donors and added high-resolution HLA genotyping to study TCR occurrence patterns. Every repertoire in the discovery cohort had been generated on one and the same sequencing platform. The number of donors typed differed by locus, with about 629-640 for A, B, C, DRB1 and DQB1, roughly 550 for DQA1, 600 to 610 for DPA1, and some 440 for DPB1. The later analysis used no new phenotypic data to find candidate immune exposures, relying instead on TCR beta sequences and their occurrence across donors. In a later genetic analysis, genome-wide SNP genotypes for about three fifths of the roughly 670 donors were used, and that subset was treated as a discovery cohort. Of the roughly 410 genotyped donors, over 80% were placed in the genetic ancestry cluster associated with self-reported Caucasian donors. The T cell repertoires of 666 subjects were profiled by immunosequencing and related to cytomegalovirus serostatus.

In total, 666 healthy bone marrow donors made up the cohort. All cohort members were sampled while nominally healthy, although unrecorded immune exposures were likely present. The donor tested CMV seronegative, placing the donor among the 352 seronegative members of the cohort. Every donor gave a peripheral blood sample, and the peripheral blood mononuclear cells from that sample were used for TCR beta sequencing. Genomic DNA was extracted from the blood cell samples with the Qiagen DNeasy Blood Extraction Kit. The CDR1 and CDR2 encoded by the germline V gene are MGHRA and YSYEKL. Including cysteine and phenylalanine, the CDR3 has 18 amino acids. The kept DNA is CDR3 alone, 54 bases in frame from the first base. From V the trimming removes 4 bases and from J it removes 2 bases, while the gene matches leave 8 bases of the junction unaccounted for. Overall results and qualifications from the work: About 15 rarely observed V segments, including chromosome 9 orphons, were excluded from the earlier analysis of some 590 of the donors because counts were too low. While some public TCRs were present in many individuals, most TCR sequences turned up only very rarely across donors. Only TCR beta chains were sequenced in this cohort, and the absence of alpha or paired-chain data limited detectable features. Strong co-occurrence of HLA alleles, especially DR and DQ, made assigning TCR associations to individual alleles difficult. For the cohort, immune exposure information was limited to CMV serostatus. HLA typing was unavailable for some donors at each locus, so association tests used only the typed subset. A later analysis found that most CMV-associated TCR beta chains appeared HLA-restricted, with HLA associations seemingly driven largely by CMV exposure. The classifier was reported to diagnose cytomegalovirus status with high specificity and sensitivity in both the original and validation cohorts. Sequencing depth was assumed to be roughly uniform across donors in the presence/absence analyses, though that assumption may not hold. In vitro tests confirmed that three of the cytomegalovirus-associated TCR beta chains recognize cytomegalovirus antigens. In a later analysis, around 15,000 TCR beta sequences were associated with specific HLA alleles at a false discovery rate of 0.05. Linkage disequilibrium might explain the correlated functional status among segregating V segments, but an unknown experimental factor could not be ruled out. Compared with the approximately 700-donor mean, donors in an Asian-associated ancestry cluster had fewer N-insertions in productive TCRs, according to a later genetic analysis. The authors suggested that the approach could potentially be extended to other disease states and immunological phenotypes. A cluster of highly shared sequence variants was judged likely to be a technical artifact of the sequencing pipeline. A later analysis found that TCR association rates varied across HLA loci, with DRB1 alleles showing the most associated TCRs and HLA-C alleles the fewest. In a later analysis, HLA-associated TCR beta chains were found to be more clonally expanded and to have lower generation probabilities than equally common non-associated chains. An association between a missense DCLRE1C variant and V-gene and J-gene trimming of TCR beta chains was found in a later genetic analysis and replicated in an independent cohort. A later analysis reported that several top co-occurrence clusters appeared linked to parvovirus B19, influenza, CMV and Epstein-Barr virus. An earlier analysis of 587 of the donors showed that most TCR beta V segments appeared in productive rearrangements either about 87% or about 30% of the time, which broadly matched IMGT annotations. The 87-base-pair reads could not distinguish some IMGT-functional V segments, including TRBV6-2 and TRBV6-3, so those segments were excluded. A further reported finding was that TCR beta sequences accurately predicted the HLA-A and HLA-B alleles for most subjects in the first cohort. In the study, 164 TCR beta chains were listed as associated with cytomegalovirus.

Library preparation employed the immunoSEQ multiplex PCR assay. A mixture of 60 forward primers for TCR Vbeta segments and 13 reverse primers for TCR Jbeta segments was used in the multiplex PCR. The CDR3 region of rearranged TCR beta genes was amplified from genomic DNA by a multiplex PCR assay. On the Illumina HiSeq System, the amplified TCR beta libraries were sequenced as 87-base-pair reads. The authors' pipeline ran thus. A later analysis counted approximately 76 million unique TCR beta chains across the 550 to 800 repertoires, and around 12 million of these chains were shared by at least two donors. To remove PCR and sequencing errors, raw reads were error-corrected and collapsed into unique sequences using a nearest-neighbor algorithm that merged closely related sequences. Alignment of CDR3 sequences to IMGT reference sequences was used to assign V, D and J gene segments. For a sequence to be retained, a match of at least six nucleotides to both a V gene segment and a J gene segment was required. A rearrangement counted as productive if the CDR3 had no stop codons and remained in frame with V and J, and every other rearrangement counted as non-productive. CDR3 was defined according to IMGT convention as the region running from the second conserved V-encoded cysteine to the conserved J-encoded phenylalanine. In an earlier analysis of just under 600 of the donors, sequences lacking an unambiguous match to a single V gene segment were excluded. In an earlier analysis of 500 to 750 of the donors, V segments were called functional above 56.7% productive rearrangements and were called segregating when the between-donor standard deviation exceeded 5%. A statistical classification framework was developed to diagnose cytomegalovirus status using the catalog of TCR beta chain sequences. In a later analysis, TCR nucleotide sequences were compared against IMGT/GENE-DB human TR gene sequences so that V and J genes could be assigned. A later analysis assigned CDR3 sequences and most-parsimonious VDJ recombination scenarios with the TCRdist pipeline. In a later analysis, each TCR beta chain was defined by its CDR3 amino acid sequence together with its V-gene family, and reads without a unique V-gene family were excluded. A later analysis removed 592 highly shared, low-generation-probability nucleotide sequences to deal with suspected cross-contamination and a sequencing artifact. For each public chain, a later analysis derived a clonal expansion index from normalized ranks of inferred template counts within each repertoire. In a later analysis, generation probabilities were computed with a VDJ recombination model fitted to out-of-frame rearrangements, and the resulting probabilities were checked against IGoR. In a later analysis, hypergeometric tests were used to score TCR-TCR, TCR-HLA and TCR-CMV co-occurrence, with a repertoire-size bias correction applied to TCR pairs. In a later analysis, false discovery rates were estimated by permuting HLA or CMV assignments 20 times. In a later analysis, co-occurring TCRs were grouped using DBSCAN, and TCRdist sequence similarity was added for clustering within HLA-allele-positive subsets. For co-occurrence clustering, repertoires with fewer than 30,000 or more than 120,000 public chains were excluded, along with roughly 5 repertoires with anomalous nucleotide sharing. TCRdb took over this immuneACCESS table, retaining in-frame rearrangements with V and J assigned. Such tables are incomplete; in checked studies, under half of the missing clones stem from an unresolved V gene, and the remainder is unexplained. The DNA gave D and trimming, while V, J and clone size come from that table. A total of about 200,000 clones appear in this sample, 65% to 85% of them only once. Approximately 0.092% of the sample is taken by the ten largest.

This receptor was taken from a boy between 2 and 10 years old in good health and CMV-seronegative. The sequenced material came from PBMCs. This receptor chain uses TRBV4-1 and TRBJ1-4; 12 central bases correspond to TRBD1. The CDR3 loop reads CASSRYGTGGNTNEKLFF. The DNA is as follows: TGCGCCAGCAGCCGGTACGGGACAGGGGGCAACACTAATGAAAAACTGTTTTTT.